This is a list of T cell receptor beta chains from one sample in a study of cytomegalovirus exposure and HLA in healthy donors. Clones were sequenced by immunoSEQ multiplex PCR, and TCRdb holds only the in-frame ones, with some missing. The table for this sample gives 130,000 or so clones. Sequencing input: PBMCs. These receptors were taken from a woman aged 18-29 years in good health and CMV-seronegative. The conserved cysteine and the conserved F or W are not part of the CDR3 here.

CDR3aa,j_gene,len,v_gene
ASSVLPGGTDTQY,TRBJ2-3,13,TRBV9
ASSLETNYGYT,TRBJ1-2,11,TRBV5-4
ASSSSRENYGYT,TRBJ1-2,12,TRBV6-1
AWRKQGGYGYT,TRBJ1-2,11,TRBV30
ASSEQGLSTDTQY,TRBJ2-3,13,TRBV6-1
ASSLAGFNNEQF,TRBJ2-1,12,TRBV5-4
SASPFTGLAGEGDTQY,TRBJ2-3,16,TRBV29-1
ASSQGRGGDQPQH,TRBJ1-5,13,TRBV4-1
ASSLFGTTGNTIY,TRBJ1-3,13,TRBV5-1
ASSLFVDSSYNEQF,TRBJ2-1,14,TRBV7-8
ASSQDFRGLGNTIY,TRBJ1-3,14,TRBV4-1
ASSTDTGELF,TRBJ2-2,10,TRBV19
ASSPEGSDTQY,TRBJ2-3,11,TRBV4-3
AISEAGGAREQY,TRBJ2-7,12,TRBV10-3
ASKVPGLNTEAF,TRBJ1-1,12,TRBV10-2
ASSLTPPGGSSYEQY,TRBJ2-7,15,TRBV7-6
ASSIRRLLSYEQY,TRBJ2-7,13,TRBV19
ASSFNGRVIDTQY,TRBJ2-3,13,TRBV7-2
ASSGGLAVYNEQF,TRBJ2-1,13,TRBV27
ASGRQLGGGELF,TRBJ2-2,12,TRBV10-3
AISESDGREYEKLF,TRBJ1-4,14,TRBV10-3
ASSLGLDTIY,TRBJ1-3,10,TRBV7-9
ASSGGGQAPYGYT,TRBJ1-2,13,TRBV5-4
ASSQERQGAEQF,TRBJ2-1,12,TRBV4-1
ASSLEIRGYEQY,TRBJ2-7,12,TRBV5-1
ASSGAPGQGAGELF,TRBJ2-2,14,TRBV27
ASSLYSPGTDTEAF,TRBJ1-1,14,TRBV18
ASGTGTSGEADTQY,TRBJ2-3,14,TRBV10-1
ASSSGTGKAGELF,TRBJ2-2,13,TRBV5-6
ASSLAGTGELYGYT,TRBJ1-2,14,TRBV7-8
ASSLAGRTDTQY,TRBJ2-3,12,TRBV7-2
ASSLWEDGGYT,TRBJ1-2,11,TRBV5-1
ASSNAPGGGKETQY,TRBJ2-5,14,TRBV19
ASSLDGTGDTEAF,TRBJ1-1,13,TRBV7-2
ASSQRSKTTEAF,TRBJ1-1,12,TRBV14